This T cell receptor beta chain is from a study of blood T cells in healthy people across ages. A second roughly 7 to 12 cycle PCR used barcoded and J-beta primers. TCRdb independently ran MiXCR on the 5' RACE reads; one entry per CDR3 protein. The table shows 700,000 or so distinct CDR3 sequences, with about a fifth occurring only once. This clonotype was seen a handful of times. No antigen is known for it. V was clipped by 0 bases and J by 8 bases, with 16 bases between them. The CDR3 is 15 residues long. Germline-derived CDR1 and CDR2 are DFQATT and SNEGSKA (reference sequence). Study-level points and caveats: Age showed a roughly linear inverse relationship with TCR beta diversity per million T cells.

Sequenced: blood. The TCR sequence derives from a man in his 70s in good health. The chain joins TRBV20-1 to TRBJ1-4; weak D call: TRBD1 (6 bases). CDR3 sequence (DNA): TGCAGTGCTAGAGATACCAAGAGGGGGAGGGAAAAACTGTTTTTT. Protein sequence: CSARDTKRGREKLFF.